This entry describes one T cell receptor beta chain. Its antigen is not identified. For the second PCR, which ran for about 6 to 11 cycles, a sample-barcoded 5' primer and a J-beta primer mix were used. The template-switch adaptor, which had 12 random nucleotides, put a tag on each cDNA molecule. TCRdb reprocessed the 5' RACE reads via MiXCR and lists one record per CDR3 protein. Among fewer than 700,000 distinct CDR3 sequences, around 50% were seen once, and the ten largest hold around 23%. The data were obtained in a study of blood T cells in healthy people across ages. Study background: Capture by template switching was about one barcoded beta molecule per two T cells.

With 4 bases removed from V and 3 bases from J, the gap between germline ends came to 18 bases. There are 16 residues in the CDR3. CDR1 and CDR2 from the germline V gene are MDHEN and SYDVKM. General study results and limits: Both naive CD4+ cell counts and diversity were greater in long-lived donors than in aged donors. Calculation of diversity from one million T cells yielded estimates considered to be underestimates.

Sequenced: blood. The chain joins TRBV28 to TRBJ1-2; D uncertain. The receptor was derived from an elderly man in good health. The CDR3 here is CASSSQAWVRDYGYTF. The CDR3 region has the DNA TGTGCCAGCAGTTCCCAAGCTTGGGTGAGGGACTATGGCTACACCTTC.